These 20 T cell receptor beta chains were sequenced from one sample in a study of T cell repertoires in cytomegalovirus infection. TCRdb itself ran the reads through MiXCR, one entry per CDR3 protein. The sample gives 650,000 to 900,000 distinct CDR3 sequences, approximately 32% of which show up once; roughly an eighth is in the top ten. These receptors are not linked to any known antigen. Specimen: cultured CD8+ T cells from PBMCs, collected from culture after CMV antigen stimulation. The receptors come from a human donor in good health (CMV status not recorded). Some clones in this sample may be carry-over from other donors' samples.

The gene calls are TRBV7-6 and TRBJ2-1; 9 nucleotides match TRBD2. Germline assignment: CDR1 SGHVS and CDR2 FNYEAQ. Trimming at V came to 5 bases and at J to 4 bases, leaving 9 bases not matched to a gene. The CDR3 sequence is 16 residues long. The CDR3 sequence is CASSAPGLAFYNEQFF. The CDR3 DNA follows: TGTGCCAGCAGCGCGCCGGGACTAGCCTTTTACAATGAGCAGTTCTTC.

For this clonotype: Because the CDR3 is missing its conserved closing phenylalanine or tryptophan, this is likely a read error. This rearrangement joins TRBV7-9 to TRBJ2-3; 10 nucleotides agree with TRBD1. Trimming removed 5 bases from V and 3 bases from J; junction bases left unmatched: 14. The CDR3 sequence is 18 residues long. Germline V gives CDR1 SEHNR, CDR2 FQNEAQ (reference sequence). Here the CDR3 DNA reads TGTGCCAGCAGCCATTCAGGACAGGGGGGAGGTTGGACAGATACGCAGTATTCT. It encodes CASSHSGQGGGWTDTQYS.

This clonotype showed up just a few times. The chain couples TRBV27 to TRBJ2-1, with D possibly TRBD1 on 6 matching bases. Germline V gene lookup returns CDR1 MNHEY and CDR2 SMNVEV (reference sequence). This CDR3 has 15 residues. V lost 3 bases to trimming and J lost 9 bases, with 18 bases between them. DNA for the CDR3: TGTGCCAGCAGTTTTGCACAGGGTCTGGTGGTTGAGCAGTTCTTC. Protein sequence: CASSFAQGLVVEQFF.

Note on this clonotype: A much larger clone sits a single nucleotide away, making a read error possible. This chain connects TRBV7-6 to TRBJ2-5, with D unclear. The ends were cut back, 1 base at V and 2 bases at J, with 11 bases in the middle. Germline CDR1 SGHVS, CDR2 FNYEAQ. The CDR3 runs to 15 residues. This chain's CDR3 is CASSLEEPGQETQYF. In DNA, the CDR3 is TGTGCCAGCAGCTTAGAAGAGCCAGGTCAAGAGACCCAGTACTTC.

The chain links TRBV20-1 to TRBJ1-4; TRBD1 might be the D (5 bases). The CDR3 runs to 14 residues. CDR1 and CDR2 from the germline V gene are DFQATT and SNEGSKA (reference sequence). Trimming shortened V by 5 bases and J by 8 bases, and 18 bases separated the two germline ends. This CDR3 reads CSARGAGGSEKLFF. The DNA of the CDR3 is TGCAGTGCTCGAGGGGCGGGTGGCAGCGAAAAACTGTTTTTT.

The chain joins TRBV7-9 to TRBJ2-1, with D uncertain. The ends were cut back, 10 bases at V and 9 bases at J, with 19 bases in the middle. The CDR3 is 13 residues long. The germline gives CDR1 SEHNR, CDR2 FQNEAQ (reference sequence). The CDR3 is CATADPNASEQFF. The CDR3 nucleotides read TGTGCCACCGCGGACCCAAATGCGAGTGAGCAGTTCTTC. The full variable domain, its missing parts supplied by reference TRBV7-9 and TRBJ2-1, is DTGVSQNPRHKITKRGQNVTFRCDPISEHNRLYWYRQTLGQGPEFLTYFQNEAQLEKSRLLSDRFSAERPKGSFSTLEIQRTEQGDSAMYLCATADPNASEQFFGPGTRLTVL.

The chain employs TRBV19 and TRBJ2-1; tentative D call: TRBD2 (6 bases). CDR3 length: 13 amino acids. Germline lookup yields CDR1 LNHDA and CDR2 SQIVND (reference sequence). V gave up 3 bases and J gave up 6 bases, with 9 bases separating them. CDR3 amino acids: CASSMRGRNEQFF. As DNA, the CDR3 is TGTGCCAGTAGTATGCGGGGCCGCAATGAGCAGTTCTTC.

The CDR3 region has the DNA TGTGCCAGCAGCTTCGCCAGGGAAGAGGAAAAACTGTTTTTT. This gives the protein CASSFAREEEKLFF. The V call is TRBV7-9, the J call TRBJ1-4; D is possibly TRBD1 (5 bases). V was cut by 3 bases and J by 8 bases, with 13 bases left in between. The germline gives CDR1 SEHNR, CDR2 FQNEAQ (reference sequence). CDR3 length equals 14 residues. The full variable domain, with the rest looked up from reference TRBV7-9 and TRBJ1-4, is DTGVSQNPRHKITKRGQNVTFRCDPISEHNRLYWYRQTLGQGPEFLTYFQNEAQLEKSRLLSDRFSAERPKGSFSTLEIQRTEQGDSAMYLCASSFAREEEKLFFGSGTQLSVL.

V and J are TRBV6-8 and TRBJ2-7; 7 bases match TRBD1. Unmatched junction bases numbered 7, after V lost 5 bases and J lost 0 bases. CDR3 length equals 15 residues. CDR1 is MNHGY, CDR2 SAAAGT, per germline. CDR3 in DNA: TGTGCCAGCAGTCCCGGGACAGCTATCTCCTACGAGCAGTACGTC. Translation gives CASSPGTAISYEQYV.

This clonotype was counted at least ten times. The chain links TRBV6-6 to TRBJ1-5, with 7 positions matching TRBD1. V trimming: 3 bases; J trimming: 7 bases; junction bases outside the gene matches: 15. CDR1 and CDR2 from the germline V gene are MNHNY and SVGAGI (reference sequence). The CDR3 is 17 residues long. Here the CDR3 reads CASSYSYRQGADQPQHF. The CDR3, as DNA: TGTGCCAGCAGTTATTCCTACCGACAGGGAGCAGACCAGCCCCAGCATTTT.

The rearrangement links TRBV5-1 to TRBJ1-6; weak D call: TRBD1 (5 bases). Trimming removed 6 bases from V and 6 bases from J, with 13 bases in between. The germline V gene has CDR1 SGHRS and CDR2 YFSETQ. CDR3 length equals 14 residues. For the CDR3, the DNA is TGCGCCAGCACCTTTAACAGGCTTAATTCACCCCTCCACTTT. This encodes CASTFNRLNSPLHF. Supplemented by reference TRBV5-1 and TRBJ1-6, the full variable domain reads KAGVTQTPRYLIKTRGQQVTLSCSPISGHRSVSWYQQTPGQGLQFLFEYFSETQRNKGNFPGRFSGRQFSNSRSEMNVSTLELGDSALYLCASTFNRLNSPLHFGNGTRLTVT.

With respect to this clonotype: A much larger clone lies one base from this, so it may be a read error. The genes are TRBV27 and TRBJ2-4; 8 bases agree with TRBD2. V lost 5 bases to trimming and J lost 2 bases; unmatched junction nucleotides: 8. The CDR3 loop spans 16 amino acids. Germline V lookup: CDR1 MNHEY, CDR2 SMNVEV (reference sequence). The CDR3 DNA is TGTGCCAGCAGTAAAGCGGGGGCCGGGACCAAAAACATTCAGTACTTC. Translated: CASSKAGAGTKNIQYF.

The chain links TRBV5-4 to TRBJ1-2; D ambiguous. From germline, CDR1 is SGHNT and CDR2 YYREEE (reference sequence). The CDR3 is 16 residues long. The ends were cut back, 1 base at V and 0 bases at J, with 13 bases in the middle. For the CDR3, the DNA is TGTGCCAGCAGCTTGCGACTCCCGTCCTCTAACTATGGCTACACCTTC. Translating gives CASSLRLPSSNYGYTF.

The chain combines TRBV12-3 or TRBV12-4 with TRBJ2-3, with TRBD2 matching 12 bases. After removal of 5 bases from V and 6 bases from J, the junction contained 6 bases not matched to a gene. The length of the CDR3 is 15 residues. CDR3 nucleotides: TGTGCCAGCAGTCTTCGGACTAGCGGGGAGGATACGCAGTATTTT. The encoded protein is CASSLRTSGEDTQYF.

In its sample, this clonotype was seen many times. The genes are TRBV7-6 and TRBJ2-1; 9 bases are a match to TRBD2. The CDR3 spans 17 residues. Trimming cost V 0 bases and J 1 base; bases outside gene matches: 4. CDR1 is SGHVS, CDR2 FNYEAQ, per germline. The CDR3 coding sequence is TGTGCCAGCAGCTTAGCGCCTAGCGGGGTGTCCTACAATGAGCAGTTCTTC. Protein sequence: CASSLAPSGVSYNEQFF.

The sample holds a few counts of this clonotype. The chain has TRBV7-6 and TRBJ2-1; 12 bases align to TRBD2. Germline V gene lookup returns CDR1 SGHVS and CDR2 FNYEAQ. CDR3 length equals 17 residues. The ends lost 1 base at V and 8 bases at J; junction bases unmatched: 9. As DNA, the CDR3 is TGTGCCAGCAGCTTAGGCCTAGCGGGGGGGGGGACGGATGAGCAGTTCTTC. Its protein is CASSLGLAGGGTDEQFF. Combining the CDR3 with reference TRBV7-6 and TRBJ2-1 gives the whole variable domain GAGVSQSPRYKVTKRGQDVALRCDPISGHVSLYWYRQALGQGPEFLTYFNYEAQQDKSGLPNDRFSAERPEGSISTLTIQRTEQRDSAMYRCASSLGLAGGGTDEQFFGPGTRLTVL.

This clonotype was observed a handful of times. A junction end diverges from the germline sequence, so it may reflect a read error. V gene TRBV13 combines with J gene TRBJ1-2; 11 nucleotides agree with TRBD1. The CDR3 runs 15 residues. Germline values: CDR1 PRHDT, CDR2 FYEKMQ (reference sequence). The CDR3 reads CASSSGQGAWYGYTF. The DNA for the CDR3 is TGTGCTAGCAGCTCCGGACAGGGGGCATGGTATGGCTACACCTTC.

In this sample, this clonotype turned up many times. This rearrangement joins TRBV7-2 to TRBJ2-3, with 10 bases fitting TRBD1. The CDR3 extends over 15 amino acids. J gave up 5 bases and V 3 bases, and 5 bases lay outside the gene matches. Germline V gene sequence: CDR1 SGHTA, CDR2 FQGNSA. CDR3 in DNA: TGTGCCAGCAGCTTTTCGACAGGGGGCATAGATACGCAGTATTTT. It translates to CASSFSTGGIDTQYF. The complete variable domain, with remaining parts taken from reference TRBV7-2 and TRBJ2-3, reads GAGVSQSPSNKVTEKGKDVELRCDPISGHTALYWYRQSLGQGLEFLIYFQGNSAPDKSGLPSDRFSAERTGGSVSTLTIQRTQQEDSAVYLCASSFSTGGIDTQYFGPGTRLTVL.

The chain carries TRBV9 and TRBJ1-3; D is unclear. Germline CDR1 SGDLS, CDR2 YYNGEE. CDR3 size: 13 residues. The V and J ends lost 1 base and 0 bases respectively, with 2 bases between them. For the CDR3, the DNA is TGTGCCAGCAGCGTAACCTCTGGAAACACCATATATTTT. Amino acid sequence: CASSVTSGNTIYF.

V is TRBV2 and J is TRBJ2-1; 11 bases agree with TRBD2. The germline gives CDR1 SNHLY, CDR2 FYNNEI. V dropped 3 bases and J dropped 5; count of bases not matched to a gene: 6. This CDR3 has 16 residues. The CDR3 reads CASSESPGLADNEQFF. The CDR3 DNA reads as TGTGCCAGCAGTGAGAGTCCGGGACTAGCGGACAATGAGCAGTTCTTC.